This T cell receptor (beta chain) was recovered during a study of T cell responses to AZD1222 COVID-19 vaccine. Profiling relied on immunoSEQ multiplex PCR, and the TCRdb table lists in-frame clones only, not all of them. Among under 200,000 clones listed, approximately 90% were seen once. The CDR3 has 11 amino acids. Germline V gene lookup returns CDR1 SGHTA and CDR2 FQGNSA. Deletions cut 1 base from V and 6 bases from J, with 4 bases between. The chain carries TRBV7-2 and TRBJ2-7; no firm D call. This receptor was identified in an adult in good health. The sample in question was peripheral blood, obtained on day 0 of AZD1222 vaccination. DNA for the CDR3: TGTGCCAGCAGCTTAGTGCTCGAGCAGTACTTC. This sequence encodes CASSLVLEQYF.